The 31 T cell receptor beta chains below come from one sample, sequenced in a study of blood T cells in healthy people across ages. Primers used in a second PCR of roughly 6 to 12 cycles were a sample-barcoded 5' primer and a J-beta primer mix. Each CDR3 protein gets one entry after TCRdb re-called the 5' RACE reads with MiXCR. The sample records about 1,400,000 distinct CDR3 sequences, approximately 59% being singletons. The material sequenced was blood. These receptors were obtained from a man between 18 and 35 years old in good health.

This chain links TRBV10-3 with TRBJ2-3; possibly TRBD2 for D (5 bases). The V gene lost 3 bases and the J gene lost 0 bases, with 10 bases spanning the gap. CDR1 is ENHRY, CDR2 SYGVKD, per germline. This CDR3 is built from 15 residues. The DNA for the CDR3 is TGTGCCATCAGTGACAGGACTGCCAGCACAGATACGCAGTATTTT. This sequence encodes CAISDRTASTDTQYF.

The chain recombines TRBV15 with TRBJ2-1; D is possibly TRBD2 (5 bases). The CDR3 totals 17 residues. Trimming pared 0 bases from V and 0 bases from J, leaving 12 bases between. Germline CDR1 and CDR2: LNHNV and YYDKDF (reference sequence). The CDR3 loop is CATSRESGPSSYNEQFF. In nucleotides, the CDR3 is TGTGCCACCAGCAGAGAGAGCGGCCCTAGCTCCTACAATGAGCAGTTCTTC.

Turning to this clonotype: Just one base apart from a much larger clone, this may be a read error. This chain joins TRBV5-6 and TRBJ2-4; D perhaps matches TRBD1 (5 bases). The CDR3 totals 14 residues. Trimming took 4 bases from V and 13 from J, leaving 21 bases between them. Germline CDR1 and CDR2: SGHDT and YYEEEE. The CDR3 is CASSVEVGLQEQYF. For the CDR3, the DNA is TGTGCCAGCAGCGTGGAAGTGGGGCTCCAGGAGCAGTACTTC.

This chain uses TRBV7-9 with TRBJ2-7; 15 positions match TRBD2. The CDR3 runs 18 residues. Germline assignment: CDR1 SEHNR and CDR2 FQNEAQ (reference sequence). The V gene end was trimmed by 5 bases and the J gene end by 7 bases; junction bases not matched to a gene: 15. CDR3 nucleotide sequence: TGTGCCAGCAGCGAATCCGGGACTAGCGGGAGGAAGTACAATGAGCAGTACTTC. Translation: CASSESGTSGRKYNEQYF.

This clonotype has a handful of counts. The chain uses TRBV20-1 and TRBJ2-5; no firm D call. The V end was cut by 4 bases, the J end by 11 bases, with 29 bases between. The CDR3 sequence is 16 residues long. Germline CDR1 DFQATT, CDR2 SNEGSKA (reference sequence). The CDR3 is CSAKFSLGGTSIGQYF. DNA of the CDR3: TGCAGTGCTAAGTTCTCCTTGGGCGGCACTTCGATCGGGCAGTACTTC.

The rearrangement links TRBV27 to TRBJ2-2, with a weak D call TRBD2 (5 bases). The CDR3 is 13 amino acids. In germline, CDR1 is MNHEY, CDR2 SMNVEV (reference sequence). Trimming pared 5 bases from V and 8 bases from J, leaving 12 bases between. CDR3 DNA sequence: TGTGCCAGCAGTCCGGGGATTGGGGGGGAGCTGTTTTTT. Its protein product is CASSPGIGGELFF.

The chain has TRBV20-1 and TRBJ2-7; D perhaps matches TRBD1 (5 bases). Trimming stripped 3 bases from V and 11 bases from J, with 14 bases between. Germline V lookup: CDR1 DFQATT, CDR2 SNEGSKA (reference sequence). The CDR3 is 11 residues long. Here the CDR3 DNA reads TGCAGTGCTAGGACAGTGCCTCCTGAGTACTTC. This codes for CSARTVPPEYF.

The chain employs TRBV7-2 and TRBJ2-5; 16 nucleotides match TRBD2. V shed 5 bases, J shed 11 bases, and the junction held 11 bases outside the gene matches. This CDR3 is 16 amino acids long. Germline CDR1 and CDR2: SGHTA and FQGNSA. The CDR3 here is CASSVGTSGGEVEQYF. CDR3 sequence (DNA): TGTGCCAGCAGCGTAGGGACTAGCGGGGGGGAGGTGGAGCAGTACTTC.

This clonotype was counted only a few times. V is TRBV7-2 and J is TRBJ1-6, with D possibly matching TRBD1 (5 bases). This CDR3 is 16 amino acids long. Germline values: CDR1 SGHTA, CDR2 FQGNSA. V dropped 1 base and J dropped 1 base, with 8 bases sitting between them. This CDR3 is CASSLVGESYNSPLHF. CDR3 sequence (DNA): TGTGCCAGCAGCTTAGTAGGGGAGTCCTATAATTCACCCCTCCACTTT.

The chain carries TRBV29-1 and TRBJ1-2; D may be TRBD1 (6 bases). The length of the CDR3 is 12 residues. Deletions cut 3 bases from V and 8 bases from J, with 13 bases between. CDR1 is SQVTM, CDR2 ANQGSEA, per germline. CDR3 bases: TGCAGCGTTGATCGGGGGCTCGACGGCTACACCTTC. The encoded protein is CSVDRGLDGYTF.

This chain links TRBV12-3 or TRBV12-4 with TRBJ2-3; a weak D match, TRBD2 (6 bases). V dropped 9 bases and J dropped 3 bases, with 16 bases sitting between them. This CDR3 contains 14 residues. The CDR3 bases are TGTGCCAGTGCTGGGGGGTCAATAACAGATACGCAGTATTTT. Amino acids: CASAGGSITDTQYF.

This clonotype was seen more than once but under ten times. The gene calls are TRBV20-1 and TRBJ2-7; 7 bases are shared with TRBD2. In germline, CDR1 is DFQATT, CDR2 SNEGSKA (reference sequence). The junction had 1 base not matched to a gene; V was cut back by 2 bases and J by 3 bases. The CDR3 totals 12 residues. The CDR3 DNA follows: TGCAGTGCTAGAAGGACTAGCTACGAGCAGTACTTC. It yields the protein CSARRTSYEQYF.

CDR3 loop: CAISGTGYTEAFF. The CDR3 DNA sequence: TGTGCCATCAGCGGGACAGGCTACACTGAAGCTTTCTTT. This chain links TRBV10-3 with TRBJ1-1; TRBD1 agrees at 8 bases. This CDR3 is 13 amino acids long. J was trimmed by 3 bases and V by 6 bases; bases with no gene match: 3. Looked up from germline, CDR1 is ENHRY and CDR2 is SYGVKD.

V is TRBV20-1 and J is TRBJ2-3; 9 bases are shared with TRBD1. The V gene end was trimmed by 5 bases and the J gene end by 4 bases; junction bases not matched to a gene: 7. Germline loops: CDR1 DFQATT, CDR2 SNEGSKA (reference sequence). This CDR3 spans 14 amino acids. CDR3 loop: CSAWRTGEADTQYF. In DNA form, the CDR3 reads TGCAGTGCTTGGCGGACAGGGGAGGCAGATACGCAGTATTTT.

This clonotype turned up a few times. The gene calls are TRBV6-4 and TRBJ2-3, with TRBD2 identical over 12 bases. The V gene's germline CDR1 is MRHNA and CDR2 SNTAGT. J gave up 5 bases and V 1 base, and 7 bases lay outside the gene matches. The CDR3 has 17 amino acids. The DNA of the CDR3 is TGTGCCAGCAGTGACTTGAGACTAGCGGGAGTTGGAGATACGCAGTATTTT. This encodes CASSDLRLAGVGDTQYF.

This clonotype was observed a single time. The CDR3 DNA is TGTGCCAGCAGTATTGGGTGGGGAGGGACAGATACGCAGTATTTT. The encoded protein is CASSIGWGGTDTQYF. J is TRBJ2-3 and V is TRBV5-5; 7 bases align to TRBD2. The CDR3 spans 15 residues. Germline V gives CDR1 SGHKS, CDR2 YYEKEE (reference sequence). The V and J ends lost 5 bases and 3 bases, in that order; junction bases with no gene match: 9.

The chain has TRBV5-1 and TRBJ2-7; no reliable D call. Germline V lookup: CDR1 SGHRS, CDR2 YFSETQ. The ends were cut back, 0 bases at V and 2 bases at J, with 15 bases in the middle. There are 16 residues in the CDR3. CDR3 sequence (DNA): TGCGCCAGCAGCTTGGGAACCCTGACAAGAACCTACGAGCAGTACTTC. It encodes CASSLGTLTRTYEQYF.

V usage is TRBV6-2 or TRBV6-3 and J usage is TRBJ1-5; 9 bases align to TRBD1. Germline assignment: CDR1 MNHEY and CDR2 SVGEGT. The CDR3 runs 15 residues. Trimming took 2 bases from V and 5 from J; bases not matched to a gene: 4. This chain's CDR3 is CASSYATGGHQPQHF. CDR3 in DNA: TGTGCCAGCAGTTACGCGACAGGGGGTCATCAGCCCCAGCATTTT.

The chain recombines TRBV6-5 with TRBJ2-1; D is undetermined. CDR3 length: 14 amino acids. V was cut by 7 bases and J by 0 bases, with 10 bases left in between. The germline V gene has CDR1 MNHEY and CDR2 SVGAGI. The CDR3 here is CASTPLSSYNEQFF. The CDR3 coding sequence is TGTGCCAGCACTCCTCTTAGCTCCTACAATGAGCAGTTCTTC.

V gene TRBV5-1 combines with J gene TRBJ1-2; D ambiguous. This CDR3 contains 14 residues. V was shortened by 1 base and J by 3 bases, with 10 bases between the two germline ends. Germline values: CDR1 SGHRS, CDR2 YFSETQ. The CDR3 DNA follows: TGCGCCAGCAGCTTGAACGGGGATCACTATGGCTACACCTTC. Protein sequence: CASSLNGDHYGYTF.

This clonotype came up a few times. The chain combines TRBV29-1 with TRBJ2-3, with D possibly being TRBD1 (6 bases). Germline V lookup: CDR1 SQVTM, CDR2 ANQGSEA. The CDR3 contains 14 residues. The V gene lost 3 bases and the J gene lost 2 bases, with 12 bases spanning the gap. The chain's CDR3 is CSVDWGLFTDTQYF. The CDR3 DNA follows: TGCAGCGTTGATTGGGGGCTTTTCACAGATACGCAGTATTTT.

This clonotype was seen a few times. The V and J genes are TRBV29-1 and TRBJ2-5, with D uncertain. From germline, CDR1 is SQVTM and CDR2 ANQGSEA. The CDR3 sequence is 13 residues long. V lost 3 bases, J lost 8 bases, and 16 bases lay in between. The CDR3 DNA follows: TGCAGCGTTGATAGCCTTTCAAATGGAACCCAGTACTTC. It encodes CSVDSLSNGTQYF.

This clonotype was recorded a few times. Here the CDR3 DNA reads TGTGCCAGCAGTTCCCTAGTAGCGGGAGGGCCAGATGAGCAGTTCTTC. This codes for CASSSLVAGGPDEQFF. This sequence joins TRBV27 and TRBJ2-1, with 11 bases fitting TRBD2. J gave up 8 bases and V 4 bases, and 10 bases lay outside the gene matches. This CDR3 region has 16 residues. Looked up from germline, CDR1 is MNHEY and CDR2 is SMNVEV (reference sequence).

As to this clonotype: An end of the junction does not agree with germline; a read error may underlie this. The chain links TRBV2 to TRBJ1-4; D remains unclear. Germline CDR1 reads SNHLY; CDR2 reads FYNNEI. This CDR3 is 11 amino acids long. The CDR3 protein is CASSRGEKLFF. CDR3 coding DNA: TGCGCCAGCAGCCGAGGTGAAAAACTGTTTTTT.

This chain links TRBV2 with TRBJ2-1; D remains ambiguous. The CDR3 is 14 amino acids. V dropped 8 bases and J dropped 0 bases, with 11 bases sitting between them. In germline, CDR1 is SNHLY, CDR2 FYNNEI. The CDR3 bases are TGTGCCAGCGCGAGGCCAAGCTCCTACAATGAGCAGTTCTTC. It yields the protein CASARPSSYNEQFF.

This clonotype was observed a handful of times. The chain employs TRBV10-3 and TRBJ1-2; D is undetermined. This CDR3 is 14 amino acids long. CDR1 is ENHRY, CDR2 SYGVKD, per germline. V lost 10 bases and J lost 4, with 19 bases in between. For the CDR3, the DNA is TGTGCCACCAACGGAGGCCGGACGGTCTATGGCTACACCTTC. Its protein product is CATNGGRTVYGYTF.

In this sample, this clonotype turned up a few times. The V and J genes are TRBV10-3 and TRBJ2-7; 9 positions agree with TRBD1. CDR1 ENHRY and CDR2 SYGVKD come from the germline V gene. The CDR3 extends over 13 amino acids. V gave up 6 bases and J gave up 3 bases; unmatched junction bases: 3. Here the CDR3 reads CAISPGQGYEQYF. The CDR3 coding sequence is TGTGCCATCAGCCCGGGACAGGGCTACGAGCAGTACTTC.

This clonotype was observed once. The chain is built from TRBV27 and TRBJ1-2; TRBD1 might be the D (6 bases). The CDR3 sequence is 15 residues long. V shed 0 bases and J shed 5 bases, with 13 bases lying between them. Germline CDR1 MNHEY, CDR2 SMNVEV (reference sequence). The CDR3 DNA reads as TGTGCCAGCAGTTTATCGGGGGCCGGACCATATGGCTACACCTTC. Amino acids: CASSLSGAGPYGYTF.

The chain employs TRBV28 and TRBJ2-3; perhaps TRBD2 as D (5 bases). The CDR3 runs to 15 residues. The germline V gene has CDR1 MDHEN and CDR2 SYDVKM. V lost 3 bases and J lost 2, with 12 bases in between. The CDR3 sequence: CASSFAGTNTDTQYF. CDR3 bases: TGTGCCAGCAGTTTTGCGGGTACGAACACAGATACGCAGTATTTT.

CDR3 DNA: TGTGCCAGCAGACGACTAGCGGGAGGGCCCTACAATGAGCAGTTCTTC. As protein: CASRRLAGGPYNEQFF. The gene calls are TRBV2 and TRBJ2-1; 14 nucleotides match TRBD2. The CDR3 has 16 residues. The V gene's germline CDR1 is SNHLY and CDR2 FYNNEI. V dropped 6 bases and J dropped 2; count of bases not matched to a gene: 3.

This chain links TRBV7-2 with TRBJ2-4; D may be TRBD1 or TRBD2 (5 bases each). The J call may be incorrect, as the DNA end agrees better with TRBJ2-7. Germline V gives CDR1 SGHTA, CDR2 FQGNSA. This CDR3 contains 15 residues. The CDR3 loop is CASSSQYLGTGEQYF. The CDR3 DNA is TGTGCCAGCAGCTCCCAGTATCTCGGGACGGGCGAGCAGTACTTC.